This TCR beta chain was observed in a study of blood T cell repertoires in COVID-19. The overall study: Sources were T cells, B-cell-depleted T cells, or PBMCs; the material itself was cDNA or gDNA.

This clone has only one observation. This CDR3 is built from 15 residues. Trimming left V 7 bases short and J 0 bases short, with 16 bases between. CDR1 is MNHEY, CDR2 SMNVEV, per germline (reference sequence). Some clones are missing from TCRdb's copy, which holds only in-frame ones; the method was immunoSEQ multiplex PCR. The profile shows around 15,000 clones, approximately 91% of them singletons. This clonotype was sampled from a man aged 55-75 years with acute or convalescent COVID-19. Sequencing was done on a sample of peripheral blood. The V and J genes are TRBV27 and TRBJ2-7; D perhaps matches TRBD1 (7 bases). CDR3 in DNA: TGTGCCAGCAACCGGGGGACAGTTGCCTCCTACGAGCAGTACTTC. Its translation: CASNRGTVASYEQYF.